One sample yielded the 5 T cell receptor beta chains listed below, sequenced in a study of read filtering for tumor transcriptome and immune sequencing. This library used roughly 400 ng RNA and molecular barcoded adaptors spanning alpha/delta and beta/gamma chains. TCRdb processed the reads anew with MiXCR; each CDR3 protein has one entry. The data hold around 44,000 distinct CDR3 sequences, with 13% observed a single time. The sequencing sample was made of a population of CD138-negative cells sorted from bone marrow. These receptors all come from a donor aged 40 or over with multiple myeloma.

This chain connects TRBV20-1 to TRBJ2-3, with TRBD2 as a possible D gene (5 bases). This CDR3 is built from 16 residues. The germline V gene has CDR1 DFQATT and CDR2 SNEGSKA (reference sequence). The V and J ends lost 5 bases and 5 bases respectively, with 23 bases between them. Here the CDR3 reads CSAPPRAGHRVDTQYF. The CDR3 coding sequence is TGCAGTGCTCCCCCTCGGGCGGGCCATCGAGTAGATACGCAGTATTTT.

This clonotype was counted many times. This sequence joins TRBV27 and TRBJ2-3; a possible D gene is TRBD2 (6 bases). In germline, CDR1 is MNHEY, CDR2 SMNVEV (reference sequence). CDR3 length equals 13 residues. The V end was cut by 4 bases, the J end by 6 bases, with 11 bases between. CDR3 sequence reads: CASSSLAADTQYF. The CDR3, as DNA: TGTGCCAGCAGTTCACTAGCAGCCGATACGCAGTATTTT.

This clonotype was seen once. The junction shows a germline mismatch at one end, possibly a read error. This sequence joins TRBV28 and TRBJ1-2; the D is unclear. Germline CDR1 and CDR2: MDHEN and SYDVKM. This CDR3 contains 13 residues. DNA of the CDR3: TGTGTCAGCAGTTTACAATCTCCCTATGGCTACACCTTC. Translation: CVSSLQSPYGYTF.

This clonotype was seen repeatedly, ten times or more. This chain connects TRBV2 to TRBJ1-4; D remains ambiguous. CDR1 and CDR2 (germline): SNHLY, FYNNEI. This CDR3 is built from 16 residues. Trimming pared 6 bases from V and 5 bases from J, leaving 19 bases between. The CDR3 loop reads CASRDPTGISNEKLFF. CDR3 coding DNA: TGTGCCAGCAGAGACCCGACTGGGATCTCCAATGAAAAACTGTTTTTT.

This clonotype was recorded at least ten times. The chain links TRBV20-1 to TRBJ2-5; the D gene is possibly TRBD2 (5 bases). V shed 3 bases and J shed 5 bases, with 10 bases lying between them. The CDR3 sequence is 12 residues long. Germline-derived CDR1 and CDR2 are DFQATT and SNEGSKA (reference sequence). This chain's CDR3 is CSASPGWETQYF. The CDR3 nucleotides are TGCAGTGCTAGCCCGGGATGGGAGACCCAGTACTTC.